The 13 T cell receptor beta chains reported below all come from one sample, sequenced in a study of cytomegalovirus exposure and HLA in healthy donors. Primers included in the PCR were 60 Vbeta and 13 Jbeta primers. Sequencing was performed with immunoSEQ multiplex PCR; in TCRdb, only in-frame clones are kept and a portion is missing. The sample yields fewer than 200,000 clones, under 90% seen once. Source material: PBMCs. These TCRs come from a male donor in good health and CMV-seronegative.

This clone has only a few counts. The chain is built from TRBV6-1 and TRBJ2-7, with D possibly being TRBD2 (5 bases). CDR1 is MNHNS, CDR2 SASEGT, per germline. The CDR3 has 15 amino acids. Trimming pared 7 bases from V and 4 bases from J, leaving 20 bases between. The DNA for the CDR3 is TGTGCCAGCACCGAAGGAGGCTCTAAGCCGTACGAGCAGTACTTC. Translated, it gives CASTEGGSKPYEQYF.

The chain joins TRBV19 to TRBJ2-7; TRBD2 might be the D (5 bases). Germline loops: CDR1 LNHDA, CDR2 SQIVND (reference sequence). The CDR3 spans 14 residues. Trimming cost V 5 bases and J 3 bases, with 14 bases left between them. The CDR3 region is CASSRPGSNYEQYF. The CDR3 DNA sequence: TGTGCCAGTAGTCGCCCGGGGTCCAACTACGAGCAGTACTTC.

The chain links TRBV29-1 to TRBJ2-3; the match to TRBD1 covers 8 bases. The CDR3 has 14 residues. Germline loops: CDR1 SQVTM, CDR2 ANQGSEA. With V trimmed by 3 bases and J by 0 bases, 2 bases remained unmatched. CDR3 nucleotides: TGCAGCGTTGAGGGGGACAGGAGCACAGATACGCAGTATTTT. Translated: CSVEGDRSTDTQYF.

The CDR3 loop reads CASSVVAQAFPSIGTDTQYF. The DNA for the CDR3 is TGTGCCAGCAGCGTAGTTGCCCAGGCTTTTCCGTCCATTGGCACAGATACGCAGTATTTT. V gene TRBV9 combines with J gene TRBJ2-3; the D is unclear. The CDR3 sequence is 20 residues long. Germline values: CDR1 SGDLS, CDR2 YYNGEE. V lost 0 bases and J lost 1, with 24 bases in between.

The rearrangement links TRBV19 to TRBJ2-1, with a possible D match to TRBD2 (5 bases). Trimming stripped 1 base from V and 6 bases from J, with 7 bases between. The CDR3 is made up of 13 amino acids. Germline V gene data show CDR1 as LNHDA and CDR2 as SQIVND (reference sequence). CDR3 loop: CASSIAEGNEQFF. DNA of the CDR3: TGTGCCAGTAGTATAGCCGAGGGCAATGAGCAGTTCTTC.

This chain connects TRBV2 to TRBJ1-5; a possible D gene is TRBD1 (6 bases). V lost 5 bases to trimming and J lost 2 bases, with 13 bases between them. The CDR3 has 15 residues. Germline V gives CDR1 SNHLY, CDR2 FYNNEI. The CDR3 coding sequence is TGTGCCAGCAGTTCACAGGGCTTAGGCAATCAGCCCCAGCATTTT. It specifies CASSSQGLGNQPQHF.

The rearrangement joins TRBV19 to TRBJ2-1; D uncertain. V was clipped by 1 base and J by 9 bases, with 4 bases between them. Germline V gene sequence: CDR1 LNHDA, CDR2 SQIVND (reference sequence). The CDR3 is made up of 11 amino acids. In DNA, the CDR3 is TGTGCCAGTAGTATAGCGAGTGAGCAGTTCTTC. Its translation is CASSIASEQFF.

This chain uses TRBV2 with TRBJ1-1; 7 nucleotides match TRBD1. Germline loops: CDR1 SNHLY, CDR2 FYNNEI. V lost 5 bases, J lost 0 bases, and 9 bases stayed unmatched. The CDR3 totals 16 residues. The chain's CDR3 is CASSPGTAQMNTEAFF. DNA for the CDR3: TGTGCCAGCAGTCCCGGGACAGCCCAGATGAACACTGAAGCTTTCTTT.

The CDR3 here is CASSFSQIGAAYNYGYTF. The CDR3 nucleotides are TGTGCCAGCAGTTTTAGCCAGATTGGGGCAGCCTATAACTATGGCTACACCTTC. The chain has TRBV28 and TRBJ1-2, with D perhaps matching TRBD1 (5 bases). The V end was cut by 3 bases, the J end by 1 base, with 21 bases between. This CDR3 has 18 amino acids. Germline V CDR1 and CDR2: MDHEN, SYDVKM.

The genes are TRBV7-3 and TRBJ1-1, with D maybe TRBD1 (6 bases). V lost 3 bases, J lost 7 bases, and 18 bases lay in between. The CDR3 is 15 residues long. CDR1 SGHTA and CDR2 FQGTGA come from the germline V gene. CDR3 loop: CASSFEPGASYEAFF. The CDR3 nucleotides read TGTGCCAGCAGCTTCGAGCCAGGGGCCTCCTATGAAGCTTTCTTT.

This rearrangement joins TRBV5-1 to TRBJ2-7; 8 nucleotides align to TRBD1. Losses at the gene ends were 6 bases for V and 5 bases for J; bases not matched to a gene: 13. CDR1 SGHRS and CDR2 YFSETQ come from the germline V gene. The CDR3 runs 15 residues. This CDR3 is CASNKDRVIENEQYF. CDR3 sequence (DNA): TGCGCCAGCAACAAGGACAGGGTAATAGAAAACGAGCAGTACTTC.

This chain links TRBV18 with TRBJ1-3; a possible D gene is TRBD1 (5 bases). V gave up 3 bases and J gave up 2 bases, with 17 bases separating them. In germline, CDR1 is KGHSH, CDR2 LQKENI. This CDR3 contains 17 residues. The CDR3 region has the DNA TGTGCCAGCTCACCCCTCTCGGGGGTCCCTGCTGGAAACACCATATATTTT. Residues: CASSPLSGVPAGNTIYF.

This sequence joins TRBV11-2 and TRBJ1-3; the match to TRBD1 covers 8 bases. The CDR3 contains 13 residues. CDR1 is SGHAT, CDR2 FQNNGV, per germline. The V and J ends lost 8 bases and 4 bases, in that order; junction bases with no gene match: 4. The CDR3 protein is CASDRGAGNTIYF. The CDR3 DNA sequence: TGTGCCAGCGACAGGGGCGCGGGAAACACCATATATTTT.